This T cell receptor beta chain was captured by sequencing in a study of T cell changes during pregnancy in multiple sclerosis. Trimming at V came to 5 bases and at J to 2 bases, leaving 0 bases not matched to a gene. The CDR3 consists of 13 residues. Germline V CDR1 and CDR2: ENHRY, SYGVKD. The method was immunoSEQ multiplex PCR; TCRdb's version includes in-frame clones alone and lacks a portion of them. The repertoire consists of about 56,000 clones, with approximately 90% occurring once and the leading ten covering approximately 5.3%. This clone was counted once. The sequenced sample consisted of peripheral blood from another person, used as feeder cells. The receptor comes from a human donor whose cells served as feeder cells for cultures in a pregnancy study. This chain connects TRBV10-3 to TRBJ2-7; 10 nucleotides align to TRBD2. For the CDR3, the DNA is TGTGCCATCAGTCTAGCGGGAGCCTACGAGCAGTACTTC. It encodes CAISLAGAYEQYF.